What follows describes a single T cell receptor beta chain. The antigen is undetermined. CD8+ and CD4+ T cells from blood underwent TCR beta sequencing, which was carried out in a high-throughput format. This record comes from a study of CD8 T cells in Susac syndrome. The overall study: At blood draw, Susac syndrome patients were therapy-naive, on corticosteroids, or on intravenous immunoglobulin alone. Overall study results and limits: The study found that Susac CD8+ clonal expansion peaked in TEMRA cells and active patients.

Reverse transcription of roughly 0.45 to 1 ug RNA used random hexamers. Across 54 Vbeta and 13 Jbeta, TCR beta CDR3 was amplified with immunoSEQ multiplex PCR. Each CDR3 protein is one row after TCRdb ran MiXCR on the immunoSEQ multiplex PCR reads. The repertoire includes roughly 130,000 distinct CDR3 sequences, just under 95% of them detected once, and about 0.3% sits in the top ten. The CDR3 loop spans 12 amino acids. V dropped 3 bases and J dropped 6 bases, with 8 bases sitting between them. Sequencing was done on a sample of CD8+ T cells from PBMCs. The V and J genes are TRBV12-3 or TRBV12-4 and TRBJ1-1, with D possibly matching TRBD1 (5 bases). This receptor was identified in a human donor with Susac syndrome. In nucleotides, the CDR3 is TGTGCCAGCAGTTTCGCGGGGGCTGAAGCTTTCTTT. This encodes CASSFAGAEAFF.